The rows below give T cell receptor beta chains drawn from one sample of a study of monozygotic twins with inflammatory bowel disease. From its re-call of the 5' RACE reads, TCRdb lists each CDR3 protein once, without DNA. Its listing shows about 150,000 distinct CDR3 sequences. The sequencing sample was made of blood. The source is a human donor with ulcerative colitis or Crohn's disease, or a healthy co-twin of an affected twin (not recorded which). Each CDR3 is given with its conserved first and last residue.

v_call	j_call	cdr3_aa
TRBV18	TRBJ2-1	CASSPSRQGASNEQFF
TRBV5-4	TRBJ2-1	CASSLGGTGSYNEQFF
TRBV20-1	TRBJ2-1	CSANPTSGMSYNEQFF
TRBV5-1	TRBJ1-1	CASSTGQLLNTEAFF
TRBV12-3/TRBV12-4	TRBJ1-5	CASSSQQGDPSNQPQHF
TRBV18	TRBJ1-1	CASSPPRDGGNEAFF
TRBV6-1	TRBJ2-7	CASSAPRQGIIAYEQYF
TRBV18	TRBJ2-2	CASSPAWTGENTGELFF
TRBV11-2	TRBJ2-3	CASSLGSRAGTDTQYF
TRBV10-2	TRBJ1-4	CASSATAGNEKLFF
TRBV9	TRBJ2-1	CASSVRERDDNEQFF
TRBV20-1	TRBJ2-7	CSARDWVAGSYEQYF
TRBV19	TRBJ1-5	CASTWARNQPQHF
TRBV7-9	TRBJ1-2	CASSVDSSYGYTF
TRBV5-1	TRBJ2-3	CASRTTSSTDTQYF
TRBV5-1	TRBJ1-5	CASSLGLGEQPQHF
TRBV14	TRBJ2-5	CASSQGGWTQYF
TRBV6-5	TRBJ2-1	CASSYDPLLLSYNEQFF
TRBV5-1	TRBJ2-2	CASTPTSSARELFF
TRBV9	TRBJ2-7	CASSTMGQGAHEQYF
TRBV15	TRBJ2-3	CATSRDPTSGSGDTQYF
TRBV29-1	TRBJ2-1	CSGLTSGSANEQFF
TRBV5-6	TRBJ2-1	CASYVASNEQFF
TRBV5-6	TRBJ1-2	CASTGQYYGYTF
TRBV5-1	TRBJ1-1	CASSTVPGQGGTEAFF
TRBV7-2	TRBJ1-4	CASSLGPGHNEKLFF
TRBV20-1	TRBJ2-7	CSARPLTSGRRNEQYF
TRBV10-2	TRBJ2-5	CASRTVVAGQETQYF
TRBV10-3	TRBJ2-5	CAISAQDRRGRQETQYF